The sequence of this TCR beta chain was determined in a study of T cell responses to AZD1222 COVID-19 vaccine. Looking at the study overall: Timing groups of about 4 and about 12 weeks for second doses were pooled. Study outcomes and limitations: The donor cohort was predominantly white British with a female majority, and clonal diversity may have been underestimated.

The CDR3 consists of 12 residues. Deletions cut 2 bases from V and 8 bases from J, with 8 bases between. The V gene's germline CDR1 is SGDLS and CDR2 YYNGEE. To note about this clone: No antigen is known for it.

Only in-frame clones appear in the TCRdb table, and some are missing; sequencing was by immunoSEQ multiplex PCR. The data contain around 84,000 clones, 70% to 90% of them singletons. The sequencing here drew on peripheral blood, taken on day 0 of AZD1222 vaccination. The rearrangement uses TRBV9 and TRBJ2-1, with D possibly being TRBD1 (6 bases). The TCR was taken from an adult in good health. CDR3 in DNA: TGTGCCAGCAGCGTTCACAGGGATGAGCAGTTCTTC. Translation gives CASSVHRDEQFF.